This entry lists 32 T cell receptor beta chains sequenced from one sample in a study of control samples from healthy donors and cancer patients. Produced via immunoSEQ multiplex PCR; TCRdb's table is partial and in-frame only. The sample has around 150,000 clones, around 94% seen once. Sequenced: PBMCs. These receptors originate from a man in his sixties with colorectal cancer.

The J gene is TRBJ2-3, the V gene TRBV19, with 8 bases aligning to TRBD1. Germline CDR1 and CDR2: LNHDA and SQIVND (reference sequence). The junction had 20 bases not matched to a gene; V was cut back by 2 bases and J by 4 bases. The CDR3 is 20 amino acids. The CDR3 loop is CASSISPFRGQGGLSDTQYF. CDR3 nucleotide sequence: TGTGCCAGTAGTATATCCCCTTTCCGAGGACAGGGAGGTTTGTCAGATACGCAGTATTTT.

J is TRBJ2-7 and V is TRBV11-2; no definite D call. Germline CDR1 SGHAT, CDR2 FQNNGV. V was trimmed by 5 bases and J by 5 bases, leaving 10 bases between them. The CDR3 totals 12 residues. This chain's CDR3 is CASSPHADEQYF. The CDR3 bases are TGTGCCAGCAGCCCTCACGCGGACGAGCAGTACTTC.

In DNA, the CDR3 is TGTGCCAGCAGCCAACAGGGCGGAACTGAAGCTTTCTTT. As protein: CASSQQGGTEAFF. This chain joins TRBV11-2 and TRBJ1-1, with D perhaps matching TRBD1 (6 bases). This CDR3 has 13 residues. Trimming cost V 5 bases and J 5 bases, with 12 bases left between them. Germline CDR1 reads SGHAT; CDR2 reads FQNNGV.

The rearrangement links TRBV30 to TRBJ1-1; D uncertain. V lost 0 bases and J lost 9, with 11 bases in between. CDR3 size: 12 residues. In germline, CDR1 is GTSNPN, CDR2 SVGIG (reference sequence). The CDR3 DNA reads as TGTGCCTGGAGTGTAATCCGATCTCAAGCTTTCTTT. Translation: CAWSVIRSQAFF.

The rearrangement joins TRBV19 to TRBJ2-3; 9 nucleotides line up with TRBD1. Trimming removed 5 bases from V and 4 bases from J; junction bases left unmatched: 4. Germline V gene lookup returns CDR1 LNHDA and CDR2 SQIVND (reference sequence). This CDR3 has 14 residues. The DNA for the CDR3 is TGTGCCAGTAGTTCTAGACAGGGGGCAGATACGCAGTATTTT. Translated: CASSSRQGADTQYF.

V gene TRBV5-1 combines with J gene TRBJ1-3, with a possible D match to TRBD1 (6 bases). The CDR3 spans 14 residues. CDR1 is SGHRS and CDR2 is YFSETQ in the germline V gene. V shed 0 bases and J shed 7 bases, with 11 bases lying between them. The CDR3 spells CASSLGTGSNTIYF. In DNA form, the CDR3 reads TGCGCCAGCAGCTTGGGTACAGGGAGCAACACCATATATTTT.

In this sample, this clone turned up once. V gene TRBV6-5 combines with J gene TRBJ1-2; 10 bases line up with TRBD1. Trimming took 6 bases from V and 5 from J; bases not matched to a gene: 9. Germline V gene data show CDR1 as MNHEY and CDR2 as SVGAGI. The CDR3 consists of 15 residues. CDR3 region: CASSPTGGGMYGYTF. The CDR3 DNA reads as TGTGCCAGCAGCCCGACAGGGGGCGGGATGTATGGCTACACCTTC.

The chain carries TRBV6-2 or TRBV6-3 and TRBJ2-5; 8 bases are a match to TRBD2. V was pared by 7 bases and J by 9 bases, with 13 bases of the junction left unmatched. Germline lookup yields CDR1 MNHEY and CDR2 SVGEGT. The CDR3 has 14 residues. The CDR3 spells CASTPASGGRAQYF. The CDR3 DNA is TGTGCCAGCACCCCTGCCAGCGGGGGTAGGGCCCAGTACTTC.

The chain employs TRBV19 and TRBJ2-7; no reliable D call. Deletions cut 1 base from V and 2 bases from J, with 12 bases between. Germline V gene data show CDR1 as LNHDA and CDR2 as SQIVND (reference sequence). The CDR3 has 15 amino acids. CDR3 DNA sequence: TGTGCCAGTAGTATAGTGGTGGACGGCCCCTACGAGCAGTACTTC. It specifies CASSIVVDGPYEQYF.

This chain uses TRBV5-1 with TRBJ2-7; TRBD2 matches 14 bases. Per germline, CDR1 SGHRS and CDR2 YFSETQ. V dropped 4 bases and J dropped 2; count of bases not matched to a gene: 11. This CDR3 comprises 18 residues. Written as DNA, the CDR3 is TGCGCCAGCAGCACAGGACTAGCGGGGGGTTTCTCCCCCTACGAGCAGTACTTC. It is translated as CASSTGLAGGFSPYEQYF. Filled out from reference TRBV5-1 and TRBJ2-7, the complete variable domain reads KAGVTQTPRYLIKTRGQQVTLSCSPISGHRSVSWYQQTPGQGLQFLFEYFSETQRNKGNFPGRFSGRQFSNSRSEMNVSTLELGDSALYLCASSTGLAGGFSPYEQYFGPGTRLTVT.

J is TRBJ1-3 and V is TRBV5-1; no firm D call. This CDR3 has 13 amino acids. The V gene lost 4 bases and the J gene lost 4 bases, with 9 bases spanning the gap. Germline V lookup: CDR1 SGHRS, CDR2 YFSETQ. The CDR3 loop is CASSNLQGNTIYF. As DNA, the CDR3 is TGCGCCAGCAGCAACCTACAGGGAAACACCATATATTTT.

CDR3: CASSIGNQETQYF. The CDR3 nucleotides read TGTGCCAGTAGTATAGGGAACCAAGAGACCCAGTACTTC. The rearrangement links TRBV19 to TRBJ2-5; D remains ambiguous. Between the trimmed V and J ends, which lost 1 base and 0 bases, there was a span of 3 bases. This CDR3 is 13 amino acids long. Germline V gene lookup returns CDR1 LNHDA and CDR2 SQIVND (reference sequence).

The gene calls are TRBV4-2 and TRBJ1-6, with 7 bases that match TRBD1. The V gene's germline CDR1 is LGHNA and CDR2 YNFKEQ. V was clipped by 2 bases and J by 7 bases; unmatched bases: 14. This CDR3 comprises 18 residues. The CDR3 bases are TGTGCCAGCAGCCAATCGGCTCGACTGACAGGGTTAAATTCACCCCTCCACTTT. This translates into CASSQSARLTGLNSPLHF.

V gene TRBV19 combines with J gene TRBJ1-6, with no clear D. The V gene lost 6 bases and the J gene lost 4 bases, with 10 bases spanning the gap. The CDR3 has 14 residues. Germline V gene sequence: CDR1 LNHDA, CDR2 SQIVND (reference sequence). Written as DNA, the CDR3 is TGTGCCAGTAGAGGGCCCATTTATAATTCACCCCTCCACTTT. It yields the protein CASRGPIYNSPLHF.

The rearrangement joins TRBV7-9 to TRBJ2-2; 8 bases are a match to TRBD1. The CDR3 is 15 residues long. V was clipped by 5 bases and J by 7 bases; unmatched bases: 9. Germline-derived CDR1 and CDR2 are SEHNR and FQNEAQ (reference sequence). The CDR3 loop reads CASSPDRGGRGELFF. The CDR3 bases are TGTGCCAGCAGCCCCGACAGGGGCGGGCGCGGGGAGCTGTTTTTT.

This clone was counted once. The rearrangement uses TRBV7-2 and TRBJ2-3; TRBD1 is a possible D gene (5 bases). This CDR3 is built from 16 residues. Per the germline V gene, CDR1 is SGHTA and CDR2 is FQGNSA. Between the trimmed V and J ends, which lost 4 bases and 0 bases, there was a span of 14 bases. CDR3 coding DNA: TGTGCCAGCAGCTATCCAGGGAAAACTAGCACAGATACGCAGTATTTT. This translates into CASSYPGKTSTDTQYF.

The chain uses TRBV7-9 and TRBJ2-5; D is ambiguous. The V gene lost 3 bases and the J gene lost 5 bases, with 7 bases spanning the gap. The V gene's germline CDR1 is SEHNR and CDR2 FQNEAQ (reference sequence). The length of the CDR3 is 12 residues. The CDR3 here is CASSFVRETQYF. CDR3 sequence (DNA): TGTGCCAGCAGCTTTGTTCGGGAGACCCAGTACTTC.

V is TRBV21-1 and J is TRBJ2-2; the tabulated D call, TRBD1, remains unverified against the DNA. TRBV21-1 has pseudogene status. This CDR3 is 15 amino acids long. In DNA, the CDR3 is TGTGCCAGCATCCCAGGGGTCCAGACCACCGGGGAGCTGTTTTTT. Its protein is CASIPGVQTTGELFF.

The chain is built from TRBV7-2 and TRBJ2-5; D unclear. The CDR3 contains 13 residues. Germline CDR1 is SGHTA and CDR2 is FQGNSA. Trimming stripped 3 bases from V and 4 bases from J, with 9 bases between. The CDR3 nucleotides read TGTGCCAGCAGCTTCGATTTAGGAGAGACCCAGTACTTC. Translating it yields CASSFDLGETQYF.

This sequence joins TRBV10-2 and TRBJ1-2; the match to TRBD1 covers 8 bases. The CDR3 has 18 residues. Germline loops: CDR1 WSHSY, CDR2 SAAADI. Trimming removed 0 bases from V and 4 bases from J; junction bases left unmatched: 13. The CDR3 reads CASSESGRGLIESYGYTF. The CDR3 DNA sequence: TGCGCCAGCAGTGAGTCAGGCAGGGGGCTCATCGAGAGCTATGGCTACACCTTC.

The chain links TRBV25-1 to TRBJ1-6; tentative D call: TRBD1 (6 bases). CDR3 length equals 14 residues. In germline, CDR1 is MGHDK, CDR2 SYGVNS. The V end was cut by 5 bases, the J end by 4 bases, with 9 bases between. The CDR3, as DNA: TGTGCCAGCAGTCAACAGGGTTATAATTCACCCCTCCACTTT. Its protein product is CASSQQGYNSPLHF.

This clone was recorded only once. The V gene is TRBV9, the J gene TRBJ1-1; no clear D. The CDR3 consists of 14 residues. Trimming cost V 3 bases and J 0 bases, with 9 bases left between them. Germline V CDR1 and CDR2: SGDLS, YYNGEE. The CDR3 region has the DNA TGTGCCAGCAGCGGGGATATGATGAACACTGAAGCTTTCTTT. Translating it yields CASSGDMMNTEAFF.

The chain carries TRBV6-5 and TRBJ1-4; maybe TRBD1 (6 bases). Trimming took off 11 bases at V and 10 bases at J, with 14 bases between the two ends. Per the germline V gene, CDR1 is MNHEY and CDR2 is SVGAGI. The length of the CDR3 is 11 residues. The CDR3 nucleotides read TGTGCCTCCCGAGGGGGGGGAAAACTGTTTTTT. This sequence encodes CASRGGGKLFF.

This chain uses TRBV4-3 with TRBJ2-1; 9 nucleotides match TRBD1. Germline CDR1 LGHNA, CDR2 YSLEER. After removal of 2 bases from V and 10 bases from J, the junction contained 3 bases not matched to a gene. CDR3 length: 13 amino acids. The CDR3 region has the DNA TGCGCCAGCAGCCAAAACAGGGGGCGGGAGCAGTTCTTC. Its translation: CASSQNRGREQFF.

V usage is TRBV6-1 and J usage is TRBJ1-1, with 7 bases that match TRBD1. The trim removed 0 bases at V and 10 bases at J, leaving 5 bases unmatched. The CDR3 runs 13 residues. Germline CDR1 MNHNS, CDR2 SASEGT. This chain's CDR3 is CASSEATGDRAFF. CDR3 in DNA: TGTGCCAGCAGTGAAGCCACAGGGGATCGAGCTTTCTTT.

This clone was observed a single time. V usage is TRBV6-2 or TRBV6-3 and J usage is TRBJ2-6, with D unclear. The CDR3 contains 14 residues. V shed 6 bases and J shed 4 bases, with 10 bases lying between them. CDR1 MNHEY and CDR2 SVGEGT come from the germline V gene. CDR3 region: CASSQGSGANVLTF. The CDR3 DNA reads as TGTGCCAGCAGCCAAGGTTCCGGGGCCAACGTCCTGACTTTC.

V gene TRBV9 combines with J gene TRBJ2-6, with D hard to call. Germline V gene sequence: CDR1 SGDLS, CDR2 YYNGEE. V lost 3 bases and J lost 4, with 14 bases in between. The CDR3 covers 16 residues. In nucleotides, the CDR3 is TGTGCCAGCAGCGCTTACTGGCCTGGGGGGGCCAACGTCCTGACTTTC. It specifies CASSAYWPGGANVLTF.

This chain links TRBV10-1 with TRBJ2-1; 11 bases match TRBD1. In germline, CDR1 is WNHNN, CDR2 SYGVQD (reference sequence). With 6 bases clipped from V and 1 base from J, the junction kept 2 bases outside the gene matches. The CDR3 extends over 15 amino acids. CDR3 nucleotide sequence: TGCGCCAGCAGGAGGGACAGGGGGTCCTACAATGAGCAGTTCTTC. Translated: CASRRDRGSYNEQFF.

The CDR3 nucleotides read TGCGCCAGCAGCCAATTGTCGGTGGCTAGCGGGGGCACAGATACGCAGTATTTT. It yields the protein CASSQLSVASGGTDTQYF. The chain employs TRBV4-3 and TRBJ2-3; TRBD2 aligns across 9 bases. The CDR3 length is 18 residues. Germline V lookup: CDR1 LGHNA, CDR2 YSLEER. V gave up 2 bases and J gave up 1 base; unmatched junction bases: 10.

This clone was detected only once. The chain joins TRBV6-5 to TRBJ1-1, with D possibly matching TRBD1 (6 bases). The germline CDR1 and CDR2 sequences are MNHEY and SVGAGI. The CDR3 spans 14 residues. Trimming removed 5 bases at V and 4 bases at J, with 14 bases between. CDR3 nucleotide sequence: TGTGCCAGCAGTCCTGACAGGCCGACCACTGAAGCTTTCTTT. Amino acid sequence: CASSPDRPTTEAFF.

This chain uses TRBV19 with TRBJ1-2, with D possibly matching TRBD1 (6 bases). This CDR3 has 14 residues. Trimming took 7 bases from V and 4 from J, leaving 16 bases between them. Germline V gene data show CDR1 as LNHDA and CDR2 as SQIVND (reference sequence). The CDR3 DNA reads TGTGCCAGTACTCTTTCCGGGACAACCTATGGCTACACCTTC. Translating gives CASTLSGTTYGYTF.

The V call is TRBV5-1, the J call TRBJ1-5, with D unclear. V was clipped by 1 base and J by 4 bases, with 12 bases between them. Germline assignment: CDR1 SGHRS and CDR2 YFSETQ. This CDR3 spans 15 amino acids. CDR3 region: CASSLNGVGNQPQHF. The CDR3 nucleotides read TGCGCCAGCAGCTTGAATGGGGTAGGTAATCAGCCCCAGCATTTT.